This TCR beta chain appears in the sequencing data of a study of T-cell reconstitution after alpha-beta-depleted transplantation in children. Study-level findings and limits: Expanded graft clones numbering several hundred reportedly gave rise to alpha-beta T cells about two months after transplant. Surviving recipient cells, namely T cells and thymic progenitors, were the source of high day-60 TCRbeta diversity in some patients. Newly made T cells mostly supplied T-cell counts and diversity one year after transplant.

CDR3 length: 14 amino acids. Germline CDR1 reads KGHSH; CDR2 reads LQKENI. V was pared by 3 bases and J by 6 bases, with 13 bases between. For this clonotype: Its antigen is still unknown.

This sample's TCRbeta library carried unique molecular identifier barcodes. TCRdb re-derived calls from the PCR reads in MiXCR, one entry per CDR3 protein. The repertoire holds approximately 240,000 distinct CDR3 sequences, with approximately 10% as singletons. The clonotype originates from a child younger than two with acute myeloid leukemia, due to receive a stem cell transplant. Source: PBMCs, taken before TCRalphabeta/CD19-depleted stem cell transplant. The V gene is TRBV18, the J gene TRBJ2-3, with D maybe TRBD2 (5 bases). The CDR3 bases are TGTGCCAGCTCACCGCAGCGGAGGCCGGATACGCAGTATTTT. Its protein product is CASSPQRRPDTQYF.